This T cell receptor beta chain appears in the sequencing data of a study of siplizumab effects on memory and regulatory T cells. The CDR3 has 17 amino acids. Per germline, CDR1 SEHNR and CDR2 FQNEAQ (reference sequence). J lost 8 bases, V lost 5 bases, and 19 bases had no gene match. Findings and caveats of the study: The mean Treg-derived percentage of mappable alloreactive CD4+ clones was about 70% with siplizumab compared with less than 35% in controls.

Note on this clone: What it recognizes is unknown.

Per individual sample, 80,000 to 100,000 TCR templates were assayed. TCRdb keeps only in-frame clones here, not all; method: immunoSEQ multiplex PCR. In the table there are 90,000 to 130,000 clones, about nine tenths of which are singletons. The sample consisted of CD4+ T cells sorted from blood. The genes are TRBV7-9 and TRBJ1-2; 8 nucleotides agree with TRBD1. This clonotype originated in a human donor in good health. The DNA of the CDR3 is TGTGCCAGCAGCGGAGCTTTTGTTTCGGAGCAGGGGGCCGGCTACACCTTC. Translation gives CASSGAFVSEQGAGYTF.